This T cell receptor beta chain appears in the sequencing data of a study of blood T cell repertoires in COVID-19. Sequenced by immunoSEQ multiplex PCR; TCRdb stores in-frame clones only, minus some. The table lists around 280,000 clones, 90% of them singletons. V gave up 2 bases and J gave up 2 bases, with 10 bases separating them. The CDR3 extends over 15 amino acids. Germline-derived CDR1 and CDR2 are MNHEY and SMNVEV (reference sequence). This chain connects TRBV27 to TRBJ2-1, with D unresolved. Specimen: PBMCs or T cells enriched from blood (not recorded which). This TCR came from a woman aged 18-30 years with acute COVID-19. The CDR3 is CASSLRGPAYNEQFF. CDR3 sequence (DNA): TGTGCCAGCAGTTTACGCGGCCCAGCCTACAATGAGCAGTTCTTC.